Listed below are T cell receptor beta chains from one sample, sequenced in a study of CD8 T cell repertoires and HIV-1 epitope variants. Sequencing used immunoSEQ multiplex PCR; TCRdb keeps in-frame clones, though not all of them. The sample has roughly 5,900 clones, around 64% seen once. These receptors have no identified antigens. Sequencing was done on a sample of cultured CD8+ T cells derived from PBMCs. These receptors originate from a male donor with HIV. Both conserved end residues are trimmed from each CDR3. Size is omitted from some rows. Given values are once, few, many or a class for expanded clones.

j_call clone_size v_call cdr3_aa
TRBJ1-5 few TRBV19 ASSIDQGRNGPQH
TRBJ2-1 NA TRBV28 ASSLRVAGGYDEQF
TRBJ2-1 few TRBV19 ASSRGQGRSEQF
TRBJ1-6 few TRBV9 ASSVDSGRSPLH
TRBJ2-3 NA TRBV27 ASSTPGPQDTQY
TRBJ2-1 NA TRBV27 ASSFRVSAGEQF
TRBJ1-4 NA TRBV19 ASSRRQATEKLF
TRBJ2-1 few TRBV15 ATSGTSGRRSYNEQF
TRBJ2-7 NA TRBV27 ASSLQAGSSYEQY
TRBJ2-1 few TRBV19 ASSEDQSSYNEQF
TRBJ2-7 NA TRBV29-1 SVEDEGNSYEQY
TRBJ1-5 NA TRBV7-2 ASSLTVAKGQPQH
TRBJ2-2 NA TRBV5-6 ASSLGRELF
TRBJ1-2 NA TRBV7-6 ASSLTENYGYT
TRBJ1-6 once TRBV9 ANQVRSYNSPLH
TRBJ2-7 NA TRBV7-6 ASSFTGTGSYEQY
TRBJ2-3 once TRBV5-1 ASKGAGGQY
TRBJ1-1 NA TRBV7-6 ASSLGQGRVEAF
TRBJ2-7 NA TRBV7-5 ASSLGQYLREQY
TRBJ1-2 NA TRBV6-5 ASSYDWDSSAYGYT